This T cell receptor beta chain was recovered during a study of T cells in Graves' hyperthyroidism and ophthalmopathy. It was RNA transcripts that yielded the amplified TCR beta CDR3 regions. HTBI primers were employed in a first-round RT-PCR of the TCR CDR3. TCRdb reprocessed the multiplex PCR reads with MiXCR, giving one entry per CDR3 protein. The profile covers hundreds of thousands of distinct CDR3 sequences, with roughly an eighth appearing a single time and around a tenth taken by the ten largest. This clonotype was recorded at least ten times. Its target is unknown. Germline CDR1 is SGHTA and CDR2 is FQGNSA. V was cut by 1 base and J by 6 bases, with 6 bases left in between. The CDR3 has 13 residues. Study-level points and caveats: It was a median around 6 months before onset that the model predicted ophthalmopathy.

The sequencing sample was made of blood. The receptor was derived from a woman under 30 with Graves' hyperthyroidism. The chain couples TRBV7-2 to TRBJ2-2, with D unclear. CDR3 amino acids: CASSLESPGELFF. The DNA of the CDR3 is TGTGCCAGCAGCTTAGAATCCCCCGGGGAGCTGTTTTTT.